The source of this T cell receptor (beta chain) is a study of STAT3 mutations in large granular lymphocyte leukemia. In the study overall: Canonical activating STAT3 mutations were detected in roughly half of the longitudinally sequenced T-LGLL patients.

The study's findings and limits: At least one immunodominant TCR beta clonotype appeared in every T-cell large granular lymphocyte leukemia patient.

TCRdb keeps only in-frame clones here, not all; method: immunoSEQ multiplex PCR. The table lists thousands of clones, over 75% of them singletons. The CDR3 runs 15 residues. V shed 0 bases and J shed 1 base, with 10 bases lying between them. The V gene's germline CDR1 is LGHNA and CDR2 YSLEER. With respect to this clone: As yet, its antigen is unknown.

V usage is TRBV4-3 and J usage is TRBJ2-7; tentative D call: TRBD1 (6 bases). The receptor's source is a woman in her seventies with T-cell large granular lymphocyte leukemia. Some clones in this sample may be carry-over from other donors' samples. The sequencing input was peripheral blood mononuclear cells. CDR3: CASSQDRQGSYEQYF. CDR3 in DNA: TGCGCCAGCAGCCAAGATCGGCAGGGGTCCTACGAGCAGTACTTC.